What follows are 3 T cell receptor beta chains derived from one specimen sequenced in a study of OX40 agonist ivuxolimab in advanced cancers. Clones were read by immunoSEQ multiplex PCR, and TCRdb kept only the in-frame ones, dropping some. This sample has 90,000 to 100,000 clones, with 70% to 85% found just once. Material: CD4+ or CD8+ T cells sorted from blood, obtained in a trial of the OX40 agonist ivuxolimab. The receptors here all came from an adult with an advanced solid tumor such as melanoma, head and neck, liver or kidney cancer.

The V and J genes are TRBV4-2 and TRBJ2-3, with no clear D. The V end lost 0 bases, the J end lost 7 bases, and 5 bases lay between the germline ends. The CDR3 runs 12 residues. Per germline, CDR1 LGHNA and CDR2 YNFKEQ. This CDR3 is CASSQDPYTQYF. CDR3 DNA: TGTGCCAGCAGCCAAGACCCGTATACGCAGTATTTT.

This chain connects TRBV11-1 to TRBJ2-7; possible D gene TRBD2, 6 bases. Germline values: CDR1 SGHAT, CDR2 FQDESV (reference sequence). V gave up 4 bases and J gave up 3 bases, with 10 bases separating them. The length of the CDR3 is 13 residues. CDR3 protein: CASSSGLLYEQYF. In nucleotides, the CDR3 is TGTGCCAGCAGCTCGGGACTCCTCTACGAGCAGTACTTC.

V gene TRBV30 combines with J gene TRBJ2-7; D remains unclear. Germline V lookup: CDR1 GTSNPN, CDR2 SVGIG (reference sequence). The CDR3 sequence is 14 residues long. Trimming took 3 bases from V and 4 from J, leaving 16 bases between them. Here the CDR3 DNA reads TGTGCCTGGAGGGTGCACCAAGCACCGTACGAGCAGTACTTC. Its translation: CAWRVHQAPYEQYF.